This T cell receptor beta chain was identified in a study of T cells in women clearing cervical HPV infection (dated by TCRdb to 2017 to 2018). In terms of the full investigation: The cases were about two dozen women with histologically confirmed HPV16-related CIN3 or worse, and 2 of those women had invasive cancers. For cases, the median interval between lesion detection and blood sampling was around 160 days, with an interquartile range of about 85 to 220 days. Cases were matched to controls by age within five years and by the year the sample was collected. Since HLA typing was available for only a few women, HLA type could not be ruled out as a confounder. The controls were about 26 women whose single incident HPV16 infection cleared within 12 months with no development of precancer or cancer. As quality controls, five blinded duplicates were added to each group, bringing the total to 60 or so samples made up of 50 or so participants and approximately ten replicates. Median age was approximately 36 years in cases versus roughly 40 in controls, and baseline characteristics did not differ significantly. Blood from cases was collected at the visit where the lesion was first found, while blood from controls was collected once the infection could no longer be detected. Nested within Costa Rica's Guanacaste HPV Natural History Study, an exploratory proof-of-principle case-control study compared TCR repertoires across cervical HPV16 outcomes. In the parent cohort, around 9,900 women aged 18 or older were enrolled in Guanacaste, Costa Rica, during about 1993 to 1995 and then followed for 7 to 8 years.

Every participant had a single incident cervical HPV16 infection, and prevalent HPV16 infections were excluded. Cervical HPV DNA was detected by MY09/MY11 PCR, and genotyping was performed by dot-blot hybridization. Fifteen mL of heparinized blood were centrifuged, and the buffy coat was split into aliquots, frozen at -30 degrees C, and then kept at -80 degrees C. Genomic DNA was extracted from buffy coat specimens using QIAGEN kits. With respect to this clone: Its recognized antigen is unknown.

TCR beta CDR3 regions were amplified by multiplex PCR from an average of roughly 1,200 ng genomic DNA per sample using the immunoSEQ assay. The assay corrected primer bias using a complete synthetic TCR repertoire to establish an amplification baseline. The amplicons were sequenced using the Illumina platform. On the authors' methods: Error correction of the sequences involved clustering with frequency ratios plus a modified nearest-neighbor algorithm, after which the sequences were analyzed in the immunoSEQ Analyzer using IMGT gene definitions. TCR richness and evenness were averaged over 20 rarefaction repeats at each rarefaction depth, excluding samples with fewer sequences than the depth. Wilcoxon rank sum tests with FDR correction were used to compare V, D and J gene relative abundances between the groups. An intraclass correlation of 95% to 97% for TCR richness and an average of about 82% across approximately 63 gene segments were obtained from the blinded duplicates. TCRdb obtained this table from immuneACCESS and retained in-frame rearrangements with V and J assigned. These tables miss some clones; where compared with another copy, unresolved V genes account for less than half of the shortfall, and the remainder is unexplained. That table supplies the V and J calls and clone size; D and trimming were determined from the DNA. This sample's listing comprises some 41,000 clones. The top ten constitute 7.6% of the sample.

What the authors observed across the whole study: The cross-sectional design could not show whether associations preceded infection or resulted from it; effector/memory subsets and HPV-specific T cells were not isolated. Across sequencing depths, CIN3+ cases showed significantly higher TCR repertoire richness than controls, but evenness did not differ between the groups. By combining richness with V gene abundances, random forest classifiers separated cases from controls with an estimated AUC of about 0.82. Because T-cell numbers per sample were unknown, differences in richness could reflect varying T-cell content rather than repertoire biology.

This clonotype was obtained from a woman between 18 and 70 years old with a cervical HPV16 infection that either progressed to CIN3+ or cleared (not recorded which). Sequenced: blood buffy coat.

The CDR3 amino acid sequence is: CASSPSTGEYGYTF. CDR3 DNA, as far as it was read: TGTGCCAGCAGCCCGTCGACAGGGGAGTATGGC. The chain joins TRBV9 to TRBJ1-2; 8 central nucleotides agree with TRBD1. Read data end 3 residues before the CDR3 end; the end is taken from the germline J gene. Taken from cysteine to phenylalanine, the CDR3 has 14 residues. Shown are 33 bases from within the CDR3, in frame from base 1. V trim: 4 bases; J trim: 5 bases; unmatched bases: 7. CDR1 SGDLS and CDR2 YYNGEE are derived from the germline V gene.